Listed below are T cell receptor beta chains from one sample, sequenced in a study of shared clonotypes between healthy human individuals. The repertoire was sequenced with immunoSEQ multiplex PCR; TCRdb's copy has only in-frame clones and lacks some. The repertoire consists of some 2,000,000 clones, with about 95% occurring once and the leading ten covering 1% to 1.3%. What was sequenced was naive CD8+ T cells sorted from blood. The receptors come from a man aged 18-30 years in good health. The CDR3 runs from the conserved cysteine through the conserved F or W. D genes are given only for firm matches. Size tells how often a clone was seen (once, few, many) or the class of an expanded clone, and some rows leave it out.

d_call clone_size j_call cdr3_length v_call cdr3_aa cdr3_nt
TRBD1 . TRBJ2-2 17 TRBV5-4 CASSLSGRGPDTGELFF TGTGCCAGCAGCTTGTCTGGCAGGGGGCCCGATACCGGGGAGCTGTTTTTT
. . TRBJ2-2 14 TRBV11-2 CASSVGVNTGELFF TGTGCCAGCAGCGTTGGTGTCAACACCGGGGAGCTGTTTTTT
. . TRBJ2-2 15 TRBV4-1 CASSREGQNTGELFF TGCGCCAGCAGCCGGGAGGGACAGAACACCGGGGAGCTGTTTTTT
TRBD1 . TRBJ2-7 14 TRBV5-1 CASSSQGSSYEQYF TGCGCCAGCAGCTCACAGGGGAGCTCCTACGAGCAGTACTTC
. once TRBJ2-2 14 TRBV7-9 CASSPRRASGELFF TGTGCCAGCAGCCCCCGGAGGGCCTCCGGGGAGCTGTTTTTT
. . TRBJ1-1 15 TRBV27 CASSPEGWLNTEAFF TGTGCCAGCAGTCCAGAGGGGTGGCTGAACACTGAAGCTTTCTTT
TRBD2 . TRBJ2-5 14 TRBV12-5 CASGGGLAPETQYF TGTGCTAGTGGTGGGGGACTAGCGCCGGAGACCCAGTACTTC
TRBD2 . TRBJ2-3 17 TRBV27 CASSQHLAGADTDTQYF TGTGCCAGCAGCCAACACCTAGCGGGGGCCGACACAGATACGCAGTATTTT
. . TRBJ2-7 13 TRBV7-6 CASSLAGSYEQYF TGTGCCAGCAGCTTAGCCGGGTCCTACGAGCAGTACTTC
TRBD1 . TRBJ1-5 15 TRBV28 CASSFWTGANQPQHF TGTGCCAGCAGTTTCTGGACAGGGGCCAATCAGCCCCAGCATTTT
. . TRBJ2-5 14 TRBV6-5 CASSQDPDQETQYF TGTGCCAGCAGTCAAGACCCCGATCAAGAGACCCAGTACTTC
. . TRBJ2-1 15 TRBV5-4 CASSMRGLGTIAQFF TGTGCCAGCAGCATGAGGGGCCTCGGGACGATTGCGCAGTTCTTC
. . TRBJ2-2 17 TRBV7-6 CASSPIIGVANTGELFF TGTGCCAGCAGCCCCATAATAGGAGTAGCGAACACCGGGGAGCTGTTTTTT
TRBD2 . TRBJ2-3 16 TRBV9 CASSAFISGSTDTQYF TGTGCCAGCAGCGCTTTCATTAGCGGGAGCACAGATACGCAGTATTTT
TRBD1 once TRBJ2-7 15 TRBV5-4 CASSLMGQGSYEQYF TGTGCCAGCAGCTTAATGGGACAGGGGTCTTACGAGCAGTACTTC
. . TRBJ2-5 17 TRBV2 CASSEPRDRVSQETQYF TGTGCCAGCAGCGAACCCCGGGACCGTGTCTCTCAGGAGACCCAGTACTTC
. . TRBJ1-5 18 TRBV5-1 CASSFGFRVLIGNQPQHF TGCGCCAGCAGCTTCGGTTTCAGGGTACTCATAGGCAATCAGCCCCAGCATTTT
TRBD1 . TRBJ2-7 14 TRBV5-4 CASSLTGGGYEQYF TGTGCCAGCAGCCTGACAGGGGGCGGCTACGAGCAGTACTTC
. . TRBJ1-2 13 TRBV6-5 CASSGPGPTAYTF TGTGCCAGCAGTGGGCCGGGCCCCACCGCCTACACCTTC
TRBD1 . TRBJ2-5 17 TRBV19 CASSTTPGQGLEETQYF TGTGCCAGTAGTACGACCCCGGGACAGGGATTGGAAGAGACCCAGTACTTC
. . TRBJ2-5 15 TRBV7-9 CASSHGSEFEETQYF TGTGCCAGCAGTCACGGATCGGAATTCGAAGAGACCCAGTACTTC
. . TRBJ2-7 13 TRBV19 CASSRRPTYEQYF TGTGCCAGTAGTCGACGACCCACCTACGAGCAGTACTTC
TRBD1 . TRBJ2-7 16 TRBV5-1 CASSSVPPDREDEQYF TGCGCCAGCAGCTCCGTCCCCCCGGACAGGGAGGACGAGCAGTACTTC
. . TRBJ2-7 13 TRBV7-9 CASSPGTSYEQYF TGTGCCAGCAGCCCGGGGACCTCCTACGAGCAGTACTTC
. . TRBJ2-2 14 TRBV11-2 CAYQPGAGTGELFF TGTGCCTACCAGCCCGGGGCGGGCACCGGGGAGCTGTTTTTT
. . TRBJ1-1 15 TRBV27 CASSLSPALTTEAFF TGTGCCAGCAGTTTATCCCCCGCCTTGACCACTGAAGCTTTCTTT
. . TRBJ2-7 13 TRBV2 CASSGRVSYEQYF TGTGCCAGCAGTGGGCGGGTGTCCTACGAGCAGTACTTC
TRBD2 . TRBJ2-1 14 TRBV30 CAWRASGGADEQFF TGTGCCTGGAGGGCTAGCGGGGGGGCGGATGAGCAGTTCTTC
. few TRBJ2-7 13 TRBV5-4 CASSLAEQAEQYF TGTGCCAGCAGCTTGGCCGAACAAGCCGAGCAGTACTTC
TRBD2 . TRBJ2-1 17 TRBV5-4 CASNSKSGTSGSHEQFF TGTGCCAGCAACTCAAAGAGTGGGACTAGCGGGAGTCATGAGCAGTTCTTC
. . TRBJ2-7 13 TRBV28 CASSFGSGAEQYF TGTGCCAGCAGTTTTGGGTCAGGGGCCGAGCAGTACTTC
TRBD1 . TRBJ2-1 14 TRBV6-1 CASSGTGVGYEQFF TGTGCCAGCAGTGGGACAGGGGTTGGTTATGAGCAGTTCTTC
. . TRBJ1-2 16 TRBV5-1 CASRPPTVTSSYGYTF TGCGCCAGCAGACCGCCCACAGTGACCTCTAGCTATGGCTACACCTTC
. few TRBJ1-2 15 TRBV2 CASSLYRDGFYGYTF TGTGCCAGCAGTCTCTATAGGGACGGATTCTATGGCTACACCTTC
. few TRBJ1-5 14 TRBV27 CASTPQSSNQPQHF TGTGCTTCGACCCCACAGAGTAGCAATCAGCCCCAGCATTTT
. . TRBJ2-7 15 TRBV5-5 CASSLLTGLSYEQYF TGTGCCAGCAGCTTGTTAACGGGACTCTCCTACGAGCAGTACTTC
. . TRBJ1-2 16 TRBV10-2 CASSDPGEGALYGYTF TGCGCCAGCAGTGACCCAGGAGAAGGGGCCCTTTATGGCTACACCTTC
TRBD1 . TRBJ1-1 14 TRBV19 CASGTGNMNTEAFF TGTGCCAGTGGGACAGGAAACATGAACACTGAAGCTTTCTTT
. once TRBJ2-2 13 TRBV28 CASSPSNTGELFF TGTGCCAGCAGTCCATCGAACACCGGGGAGCTGTTTTTT
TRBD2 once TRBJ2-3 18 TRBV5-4 CASSLVAGGPPGTDTQYF TGTGCCAGCAGCTTGGTAGCGGGGGGGCCTCCCGGCACAGATACGCAGTATTTT